This T cell receptor (beta chain) was retrieved from a study of Graves' ophthalmopathy and Graves' hyperthyroidism. This clonotype was seen only a few times. From RNA, the CDR3 regions of TCR beta chains were amplified and sequenced. Second-round multiplex PCR followed a first-round RT-PCR using HTBI primers. TCRdb analysed the multiplex PCR reads with MiXCR anew, one entry per CDR3 protein. Of 240,000 or so distinct CDR3 sequences detected, around 50% appear once; the ten largest clones hold roughly half. Sequences were obtained from peripheral blood. The clonotype was recovered from an adult man with Graves' ophthalmopathy.

This chain's CDR3 is CASSLMDIPGETQYF. The DNA for the CDR3 is TGTGCCAGCAGCCTGATGGACATCCCGGGGGAGACCCAGTACTTC. The J gene is TRBJ2-5, the V gene TRBV4-2; D may be TRBD1 or TRBD2 (5 bases each). The V gene lost 4 bases and the J gene lost 5 bases, with 17 bases spanning the gap. The germline gives CDR1 LGHNA, CDR2 YNFKEQ. The CDR3 sequence is 15 residues long.